The rows below give T cell receptor beta chains drawn from one sample of a study of T cells in Graves' hyperthyroidism and ophthalmopathy. TCRdb analysed the multiplex PCR reads with MiXCR anew, one entry per CDR3 protein. The data hold roughly 580,000 distinct CDR3 sequences, with about 45% observed a single time. Material for sequencing was peripheral blood or thyroid tissue (not recorded which). The receptor source for this set is a woman aged 18 to 35 with Graves' hyperthyroidism. Each CDR3 is given with its conserved first and last residue. D genes are given only for firm matches. Where a row states a size, it is once, few, many or the class of an expanded clone; other rows omit it.

j_gene,v_gene,d_gene,abundance,CDR3aa,CDR3nt
TRBJ1-1,TRBV11-2,-,few,CASSPQPLGRTEAFF,TGTGCCAGCAGCCCTCAACCGCTAGGCCGCACTGAAGCTTTCTTT
TRBJ2-7,TRBV6-2/TRBV6-3,-,few,CASSRDSTSYEQYF,TGTGCCAGCAGCCGGGACTCAACATCCTACGAGCAGTACTTC
TRBJ2-5,TRBV2,-,-,CASRMDIQETQYF,TGTGCCAGCAGAATGGATATACAAGAGACCCAGTACTTC
TRBJ2-6,TRBV20-1,-,few,CSARRPGANVLTF,TGCAGTGCTAGGAGGCCTGGGGCCAACGTCCTGACTTTC
TRBJ2-5,TRBV20-1,TRBD1,-,CSAAGTGGVVAVGETQYF,TGCAGTGCGGCCGGGACAGGGGGCGTAGTAGCGGTAGGAGAGACCCAGTACTTC
TRBJ2-7,TRBV7-6,-,-,CASSPGILNYEQYF,TGTGCCAGCAGCCCCGGGATACTCAACTACGAGCAGTACTTC
TRBJ1-1,TRBV7-9,-,many,CASLVRRDTEAFF,TGTGCCAGCCTAGTCCGCAGGGACACTGAAGCTTTCTTT
TRBJ2-5,TRBV29-1,-,many,CSVDWIGETQYF,TGCAGCGTTGACTGGATTGGAGAGACCCAGTACTTC
TRBJ1-1,TRBV2,-,few,CASSERGVVPEAFF,TGTGCCAGCAGTGAAAGGGGAGTGGTTCCTGAAGCTTTCTTT
TRBJ1-4,TRBV10-3,-,-,CASSYLRGEKLFF,TGTGCCAGCAGTTACCTTCGAGGGGAAAAACTGTTTTTT
TRBJ2-7,TRBV20-1,-,few,CSGIGGYEQYF,TGCAGTGGAATAGGGGGGTACGAGCAGTACTTC
TRBJ1-2,TRBV15,-,-,CATSRTRQADPF,TGTGCCACCAGCAGGACCCGACAGGCCGATCCCTTC
TRBJ1-1,TRBV7-3,-,few,CASSLSLRDTEAFF,TGTGCCAGCAGTTTATCGTTGAGGGACACTGAAGCTTTCTTT
TRBJ2-2,TRBV7-9,TRBD2,-,CASSSGGVSGELFF,TGTGCCAGCAGCTCCGGGGGGGTTAGCGGGGAGCTGTTTTTT
TRBJ2-1,TRBV10-3,-,once,CAISVGENNEQFF,TGTGCCATCAGTGTGGGGGAAAACAATGAGCAGTTCTTC
TRBJ2-5,TRBV7-8,TRBD2,-,CASSPTSGRRETQYF,TGTGCCAGCAGCCCGACTAGCGGGAGGCGGGAGACCCAGTACTTC
TRBJ1-5,TRBV7-9,-,few,CASSPAGQFNQPQHF,TGTGCCAGCAGCCCGGCCGGGCAGTTCAATCAGCCCCAGCATTTT
TRBJ1-6,TRBV2,-,many,CASSQSRGYSPLHF,TGTGCCAGCAGCCAATCTCGCGGATATTCACCCCTCCACTTT